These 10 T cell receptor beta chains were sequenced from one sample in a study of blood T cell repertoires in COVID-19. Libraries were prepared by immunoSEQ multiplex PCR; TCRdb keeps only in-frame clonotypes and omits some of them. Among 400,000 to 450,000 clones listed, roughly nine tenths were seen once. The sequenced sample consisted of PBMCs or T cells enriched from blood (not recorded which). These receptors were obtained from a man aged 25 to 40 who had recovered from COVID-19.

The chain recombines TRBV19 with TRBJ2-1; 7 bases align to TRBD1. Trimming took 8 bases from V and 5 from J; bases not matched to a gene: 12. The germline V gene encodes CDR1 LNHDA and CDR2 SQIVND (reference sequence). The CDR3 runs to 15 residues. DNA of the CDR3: TGTGCCAGTTCACTCGACAGGGTAAGGAACAATGAGCAGTTCTTC. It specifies CASSLDRVRNNEQFF.

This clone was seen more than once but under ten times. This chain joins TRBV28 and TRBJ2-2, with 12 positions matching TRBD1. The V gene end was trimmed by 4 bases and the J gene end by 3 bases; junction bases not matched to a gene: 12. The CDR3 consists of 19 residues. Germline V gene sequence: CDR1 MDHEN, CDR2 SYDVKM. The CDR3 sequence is CASSSRPGTGGRDTGELFF. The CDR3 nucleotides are TGTGCCAGCAGTTCGCGTCCCGGGACAGGGGGCCGGGACACCGGGGAGCTGTTTTTT.

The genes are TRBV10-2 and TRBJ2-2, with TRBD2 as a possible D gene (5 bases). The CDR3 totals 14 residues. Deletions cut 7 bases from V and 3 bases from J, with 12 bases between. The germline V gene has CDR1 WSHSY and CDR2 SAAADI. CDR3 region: CASINPGYTGELFF. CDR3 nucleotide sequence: TGCGCCAGCATTAATCCGGGATACACCGGGGAGCTGTTTTTT.

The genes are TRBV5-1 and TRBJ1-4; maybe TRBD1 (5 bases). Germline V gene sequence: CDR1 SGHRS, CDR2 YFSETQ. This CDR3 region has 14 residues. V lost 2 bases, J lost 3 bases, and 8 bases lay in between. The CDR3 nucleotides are TGCGCCAGCAGCTTCGGGGGATCTAATGAAAAACTGTTTTTT. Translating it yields CASSFGGSNEKLFF.

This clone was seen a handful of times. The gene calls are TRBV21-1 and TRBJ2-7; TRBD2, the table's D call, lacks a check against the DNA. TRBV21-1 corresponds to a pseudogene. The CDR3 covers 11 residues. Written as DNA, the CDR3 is TGTGCCAGCAGCTCAAGCCACGAGCAGTACTTC. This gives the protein CASSSSHEQYF.

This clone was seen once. The CDR3 sequence is CASSSGDDSYNEQFF. The DNA for the CDR3 is TGTGCCAGCAGTAGCGGGGATGACTCCTACAATGAGCAGTTCTTC. The rearrangement joins TRBV2 to TRBJ2-1; 7 bases line up with TRBD2. CDR1 is SNHLY, CDR2 FYNNEI, per germline. V dropped 5 bases and J dropped 0; count of bases not matched to a gene: 4. The CDR3 spans 15 residues.

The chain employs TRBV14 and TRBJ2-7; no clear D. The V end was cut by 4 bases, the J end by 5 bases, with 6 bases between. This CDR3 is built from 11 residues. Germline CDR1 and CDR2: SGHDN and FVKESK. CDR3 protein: CASSRADEQYF. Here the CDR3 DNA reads TGTGCCAGCAGCCGCGCTGACGAGCAGTACTTC.

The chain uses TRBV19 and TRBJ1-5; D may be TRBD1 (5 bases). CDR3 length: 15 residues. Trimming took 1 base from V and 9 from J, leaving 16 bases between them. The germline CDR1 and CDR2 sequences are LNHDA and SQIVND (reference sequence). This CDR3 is CASSIAGGGILPQHF. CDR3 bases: TGTGCCAGTAGTATAGCGGGCGGGGGGATCTTGCCCCAGCATTTT.

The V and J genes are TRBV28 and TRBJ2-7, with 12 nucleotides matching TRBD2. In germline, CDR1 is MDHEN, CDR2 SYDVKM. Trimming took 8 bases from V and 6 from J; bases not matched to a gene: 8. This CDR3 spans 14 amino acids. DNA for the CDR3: TGTGCCAGCCCTCCTAGCGGGAGGGAAAGCGAGCAGTACTTC. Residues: CASPPSGRESEQYF.

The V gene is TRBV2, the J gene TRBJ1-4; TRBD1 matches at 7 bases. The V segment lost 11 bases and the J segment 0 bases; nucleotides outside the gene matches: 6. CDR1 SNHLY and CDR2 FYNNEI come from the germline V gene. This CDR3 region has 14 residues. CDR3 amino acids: CASRDRTTNEKLFF. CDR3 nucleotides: TGTGCCTCTCGGGACAGAACAACTAATGAAAAACTGTTTTTT. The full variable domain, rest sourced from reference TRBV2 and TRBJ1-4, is EPEVTQTPSHQVTQMGQEVILRCVPISNHLYFYWYRQILGQKVEFLVSFYNNEISEKSEIFDDQFSVERPDGSNFTLKIRSTKLEDSAMYFCASRDRTTNEKLFFGSGTQLSVL.